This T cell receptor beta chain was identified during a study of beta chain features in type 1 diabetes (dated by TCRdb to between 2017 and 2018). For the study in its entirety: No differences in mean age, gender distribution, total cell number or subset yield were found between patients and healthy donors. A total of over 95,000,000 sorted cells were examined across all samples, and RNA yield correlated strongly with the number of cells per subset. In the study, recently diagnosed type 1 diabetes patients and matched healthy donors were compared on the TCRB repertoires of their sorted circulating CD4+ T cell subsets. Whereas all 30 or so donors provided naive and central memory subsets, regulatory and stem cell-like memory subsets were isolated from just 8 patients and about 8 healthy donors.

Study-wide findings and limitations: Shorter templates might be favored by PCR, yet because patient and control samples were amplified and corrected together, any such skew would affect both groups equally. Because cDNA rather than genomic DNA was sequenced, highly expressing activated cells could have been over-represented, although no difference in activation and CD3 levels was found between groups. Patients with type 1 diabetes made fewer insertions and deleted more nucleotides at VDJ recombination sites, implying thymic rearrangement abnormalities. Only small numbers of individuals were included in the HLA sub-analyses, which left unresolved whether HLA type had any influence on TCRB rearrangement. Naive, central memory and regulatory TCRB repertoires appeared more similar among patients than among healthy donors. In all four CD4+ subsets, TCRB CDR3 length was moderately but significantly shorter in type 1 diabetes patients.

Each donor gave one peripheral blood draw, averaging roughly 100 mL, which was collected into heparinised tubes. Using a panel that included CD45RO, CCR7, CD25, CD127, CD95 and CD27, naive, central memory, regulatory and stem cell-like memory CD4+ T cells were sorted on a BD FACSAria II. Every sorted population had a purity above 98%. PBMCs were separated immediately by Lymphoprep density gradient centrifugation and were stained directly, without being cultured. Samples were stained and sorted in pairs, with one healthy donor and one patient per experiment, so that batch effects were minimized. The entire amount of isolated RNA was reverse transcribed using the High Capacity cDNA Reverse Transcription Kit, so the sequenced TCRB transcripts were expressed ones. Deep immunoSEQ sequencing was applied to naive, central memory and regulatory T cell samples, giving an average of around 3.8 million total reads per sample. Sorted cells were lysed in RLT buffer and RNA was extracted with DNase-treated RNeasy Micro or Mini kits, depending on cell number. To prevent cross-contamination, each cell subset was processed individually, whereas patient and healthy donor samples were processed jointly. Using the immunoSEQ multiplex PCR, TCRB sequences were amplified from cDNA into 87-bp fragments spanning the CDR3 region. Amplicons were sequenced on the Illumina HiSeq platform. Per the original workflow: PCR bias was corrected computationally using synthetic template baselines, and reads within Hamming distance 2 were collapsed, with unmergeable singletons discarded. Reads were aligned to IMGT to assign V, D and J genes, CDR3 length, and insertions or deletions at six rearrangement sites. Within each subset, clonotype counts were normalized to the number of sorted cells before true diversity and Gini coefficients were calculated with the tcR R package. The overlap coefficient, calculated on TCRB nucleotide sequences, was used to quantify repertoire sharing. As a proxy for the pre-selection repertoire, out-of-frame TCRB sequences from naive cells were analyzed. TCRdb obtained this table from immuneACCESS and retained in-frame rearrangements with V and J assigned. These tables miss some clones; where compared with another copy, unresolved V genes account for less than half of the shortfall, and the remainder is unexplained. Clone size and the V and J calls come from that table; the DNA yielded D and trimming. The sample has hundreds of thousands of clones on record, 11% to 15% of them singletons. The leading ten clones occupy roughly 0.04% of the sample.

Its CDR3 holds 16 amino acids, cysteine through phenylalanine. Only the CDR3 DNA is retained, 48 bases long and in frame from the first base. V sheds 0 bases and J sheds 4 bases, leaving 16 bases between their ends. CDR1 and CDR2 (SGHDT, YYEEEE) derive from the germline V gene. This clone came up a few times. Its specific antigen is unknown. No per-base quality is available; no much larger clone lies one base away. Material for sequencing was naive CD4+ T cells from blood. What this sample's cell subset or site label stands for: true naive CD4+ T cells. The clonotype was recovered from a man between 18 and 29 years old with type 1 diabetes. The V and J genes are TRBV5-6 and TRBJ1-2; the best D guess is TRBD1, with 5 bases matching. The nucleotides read TGTGCCAGCAGCTTGGGGTGGGGCTATGGGAGCTATGGCTACACCTTC. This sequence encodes CASSLGWGYGSYGYTF.